These 21 T cell receptor beta chains were sequenced from one sample in a study of immune heterogeneity within non-small cell lung tumors. It was with 32 V and 13 J primers that multiplex PCR amplified TCR beta CDR3. MiXCR, applied by TCRdb to the multiplex PCR reads, yields one record per CDR3 protein. The sample includes approximately 29,000 distinct CDR3 sequences, about 30% of them seen just once. Bulk tumor gDNA, roughly 660 ng per sample, served as the TCR template. During surgery, each primary tumor gave multiple biopsies spaced as far apart as possible. With untreated, newly diagnosed non-small cell lung cancer, the patients went on to undergo curative surgery. The sequencing sample was made of lung tumor tissue. These TCRs come from a man aged 40-55 years with non-small cell lung cancer.

This clonotype was seen ten or more times. The J gene is TRBJ1-4, the V gene TRBV30; D not resolved. This CDR3 spans 14 amino acids. Trimming left V 3 bases short and J 10 bases short, with 18 bases between. The germline CDR1 and CDR2 sequences are GTSNPN and SVGIG (reference sequence). The CDR3 loop reads CAWRGPETEGKLFF. DNA of the CDR3: TGTGCCTGGAGGGGCCCGGAGACGGAAGGAAAACTGTTTTTT.

The gene calls are TRBV5-6 and TRBJ2-2; TRBD2 aligns across 8 bases. The CDR3 is 17 amino acids. Germline V CDR1 and CDR2: SGHDT, YYEEEE. Trimming removed 2 bases from V and 4 bases from J; junction bases left unmatched: 10. CDR3 residues: CASSLPGLGGFTGELFF. The CDR3 coding sequence is TGTGCCAGCAGCTTACCGGGACTAGGGGGTTTCACCGGGGAGCTGTTTTTT.

Worth noting for this clonotype: One end of the junction does not line up with germline, which may come from a read error. The chain couples TRBV20-1 to TRBJ2-7; D uncertain. The CDR3 covers 16 residues. Germline CDR1 reads DFQATT; CDR2 reads SNEGSKA (reference sequence). CDR3 loop: CSASDYQGPARYERYF. The CDR3 nucleotides read TGCAGTGCTAGTGATTATCAAGGGCCAGCGCGGTACGAGCGGTACTTC.

Only a few counts were recorded for this clonotype. The chain uses TRBV6-2 or TRBV6-3 and TRBJ1-2; D remains unclear. Germline CDR1 reads MNHEY; CDR2 reads SVGEGT. Trimming stripped 0 bases from V and 4 bases from J, with 6 bases between. The CDR3 runs to 13 residues. The CDR3 DNA reads TGTGCCAGCAGTTACTCCCTGACCTATGGCTACACCTTC. It translates to CASSYSLTYGYTF.

Ten or more counts support this clonotype. This chain connects TRBV6-1 to TRBJ2-7; TRBD1 is a possible D gene (6 bases). The CDR3 is 13 amino acids. With 6 bases removed from V and 4 bases from J, the gap between germline ends came to 13 bases. Per the germline V gene, CDR1 is MNHNS and CDR2 is SASEGT. CDR3 amino acids: CASRLSGTYEQYF. In nucleotides, the CDR3 is TGTGCCAGCAGATTATCAGGGACATACGAGCAGTACTTC.

This clonotype appeared a few times. The chain is built from TRBV6-1 and TRBJ1-2; possible D gene TRBD1, 6 bases. The V gene lost 6 bases and the J gene lost 4 bases, with 6 bases spanning the gap. CDR1 and CDR2 from the germline V gene are MNHNS and SASEGT. This CDR3 is 11 amino acids long. In DNA, the CDR3 is TGTGCCAGCAGGGACAGCTATGGCTACACCTTC. It codes for CASRDSYGYTF.

The sample holds many counts of this clonotype. The genes are TRBV10-3 and TRBJ1-6; no reliable D call. V was shortened by 5 bases and J by 5 bases, with 10 bases between the two germline ends. The germline gives CDR1 ENHRY, CDR2 SYGVKD. The CDR3 has 14 amino acids. CDR3 coding DNA: TGTGCCATCAGTCCTACTCAAAATAATTCACCCCTCCACTTT. Its protein is CAISPTQNNSPLHF.

The rearrangement uses TRBV29-1 and TRBJ2-1; D tentatively fits TRBD1 or TRBD2 (5 bases each). This CDR3 has 12 amino acids. Deletions cut 7 bases from V and 7 bases from J, with 14 bases between. Germline CDR1 is SQVTM and CDR2 is ANQGSEA. CDR3 residues: CSAGTPGNEQFF. Written as DNA, the CDR3 is TGCAGCGCCGGGACCCCGGGGAATGAGCAGTTCTTC.

This chain joins TRBV28 and TRBJ2-5, with 9 positions matching TRBD1. Germline CDR1 and CDR2: MDHEN and SYDVKM. Germline trimming cut 1 base from V and 1 base from J; bases unmatched to any gene: 4. The CDR3 has 16 amino acids. The CDR3 protein is CASSLSGTGPQETQYF. The DNA for the CDR3 is TGTGCCAGCAGTTTATCCGGGACAGGGCCCCAAGAGACCCAGTACTTC. The full variable domain, in which reference TRBV28 and TRBJ2-5 provide the parts outside the CDR3, is DVKVTQSSRYLVKRTGEKVFLECVQDMDHENMFWYRQDPGLGLRLIYFSYDVKMKEKGDIPEGYSVSREKKERFSLILESASTNQTSMYLCASSLSGTGPQETQYFGPGTRLLVL.

The CDR3 here is CASSVGQGAQGSPLHF. The CDR3 nucleotides read TGTGCCAGCAGCGTAGGACAGGGCGCGCAAGGTTCACCCCTCCACTTT. V is TRBV5-8 and J is TRBJ1-6, with TRBD1 identical over 8 bases. V shed 4 bases, J shed 9 bases, and the junction held 12 bases outside the gene matches. The CDR3 loop spans 16 amino acids. Looked up from germline, CDR1 is SGHTS and CDR2 is YDEGEE.

The table lists this clonotype with many counts. V is TRBV7-9 and J is TRBJ2-2; D gene unclear. V lost 2 bases to trimming and J lost 8 bases, with 9 bases between them. The CDR3 extends over 13 amino acids. Germline CDR1 and CDR2: SEHNR and FQNEAQ (reference sequence). The CDR3 loop reads CASSLTGAGELFF. DNA of the CDR3: TGTGCCAGCAGCTTAACTGGAGCGGGGGAGCTGTTTTTT.

Details on this clonotype: Being one base from a much bigger clone, this may be a read error. The CDR3 DNA sequence: TGTGCCAGCAGTGAAGCGTATATTGAGGGGGATAGGTATGGCTACACCTTC. Residues: CASSEAYIEGDRYGYTF. This chain joins TRBV6-1 and TRBJ1-2; D possibly corresponds to TRBD1 (6 bases). V lost 0 bases to trimming and J lost 5 bases, with 19 bases between them. The CDR3 covers 17 residues. The germline V gene has CDR1 MNHNS and CDR2 SASEGT.

V gene TRBV3-1 combines with J gene TRBJ2-1; 8 bases line up with TRBD2. CDR3 length: 16 residues. CDR1 LGHDT and CDR2 YNNKEL come from the germline V gene (reference sequence). Trimming removed 3 bases from V and 0 bases from J; junction bases left unmatched: 4. DNA of the CDR3: TGTGCCAGCAGCCAGGAACTAGCGGACTCCTACAATGAGCAGTTCTTC. It yields the protein CASSQELADSYNEQFF.

The chain employs TRBV7-9 and TRBJ1-1; D is perhaps TRBD1 (5 bases). The CDR3 covers 12 residues. Germline V gene lookup returns CDR1 SEHNR and CDR2 FQNEAQ (reference sequence). V shed 7 bases and J shed 1 base, with 7 bases lying between them. CDR3 bases: TGTGCCAGCACACAGGAGAACACTGAAGCTTTCTTT. Residues: CASTQENTEAFF. Full variable domain (outside the CDR3, taken from reference TRBV7-9 and TRBJ1-1): DTGVSQNPRHKITKRGQNVTFRCDPISEHNRLYWYRQTLGQGPEFLTYFQNEAQLEKSRLLSDRFSAERPKGSFSTLEIQRTEQGDSAMYLCASTQENTEAFFGQGTRLTVV.

This clonotype is termed medium-sized. This rearrangement joins TRBV20-1 to TRBJ1-5, with TRBD1 identical over 8 bases. The junction had 8 bases not matched to a gene; V was cut back by 4 bases and J by 3 bases. In germline, CDR1 is DFQATT, CDR2 SNEGSKA (reference sequence). This CDR3 region has 15 residues. DNA of the CDR3: TGCAGTGCTACCCGGACAGGGATGAACAATCAGCCCCAGCATTTT. Translating it yields CSATRTGMNNQPQHF.

This clonotype was observed many times. The chain uses TRBV6-1 and TRBJ2-7; tentatively, D is TRBD2 (5 bases). Germline lookup yields CDR1 MNHNS and CDR2 SASEGT. Trimming removed 7 bases at V and 2 bases at J, with 18 bases between. The CDR3 loop spans 15 amino acids. CDR3 in amino acids: CASTTWEKGTYEQYF. In DNA form, the CDR3 reads TGTGCCAGCACCACCTGGGAGAAAGGAACCTACGAGCAGTACTTC.

This clonotype was recorded a few times. The DNA for the CDR3 is TGTGCCAGCAGTGATCCGGGACAGGGCGGCTATGGCTACACCTTC. It specifies CASSDPGQGGYGYTF. This chain joins TRBV25-1 and TRBJ1-2; 9 bases align to TRBD1. The CDR3 has 15 residues. Unmatched junction bases numbered 6, after V lost 3 bases and J lost 4 bases. From germline, CDR1 is MGHDK and CDR2 SYGVNS.

This clonotype was detected a few times. This sequence joins TRBV24-1 and TRBJ2-5, with D maybe TRBD1 (5 bases). The ends were cut back, 6 bases at V and 3 bases at J, with 10 bases in the middle. This CDR3 region has 13 residues. Germline-derived CDR1 and CDR2 are KGHDR and SFDVKD. In DNA, the CDR3 is TGTGCCACCAGTCAGGGCTTTAAAGAGACCCAGTACTTC. This encodes CATSQGFKETQYF.

This clonotype was seen ten or more times. The CDR3 region has the DNA TGTGCCAGCAGCTTAGGTGAGGGGCTAGCGGGAGGGCCTTCTGATGAGCAGTTCTTC. Translated, it gives CASSLGEGLAGGPSDEQFF. This rearrangement joins TRBV11-3 to TRBJ2-1; 12 bases fit TRBD2. CDR1 is SGHNT, CDR2 YENEEA, per germline. The CDR3 totals 19 residues. V lost 1 base to trimming and J lost 8 bases; unmatched junction nucleotides: 15. Filled out from reference TRBV11-3 and TRBJ2-1, the complete variable domain reads EAGVVQSPRYKIIEKKQPVAFWCNPISGHNTLYWYLQNLGQGPELLIRYENEEAVDDSQLPKDRFSAERLKGVDSTLKIQPAELGDSAVYLCASSLGEGLAGGPSDEQFFGPGTRLTVL.

This clonotype has only a few counts. The rearrangement links TRBV5-1 to TRBJ2-1, with 9 nucleotides matching TRBD2. Germline trimming cut 0 bases from V and 4 bases from J; bases unmatched to any gene: 5. Per the germline V gene, CDR1 is SGHRS and CDR2 is YFSETQ. CDR3 length equals 16 residues. This CDR3 reads CASSLVSSGNYNEQFF. CDR3 nucleotide sequence: TGCGCCAGCAGCTTGGTTTCTAGCGGGAATTACAATGAGCAGTTCTTC.

This chain joins TRBV5-4 and TRBJ2-7; D unclear. V was clipped by 3 bases and J by 3 bases, with 16 bases between them. The CDR3 extends over 15 amino acids. The V gene's germline CDR1 is SGHNT and CDR2 YYREEE (reference sequence). DNA of the CDR3: TGTGCCAGCAGCTGTCCGTCCGGAGCCGGCTACGAGCAGTACTTC. Amino acid sequence: CASSCPSGAGYEQYF.